This entry lists 11 T cell receptor beta chains sequenced from one sample in a study of blood T cell repertoires in COVID-19. The method was immunoSEQ multiplex PCR; TCRdb's version includes in-frame clones alone and lacks a portion of them. The sample records some 120,000 clones, roughly 90% being singletons. The sequenced material came from peripheral blood. The origin of the receptors is a man aged 45-65 years with acute or convalescent COVID-19.

The CDR3 sequence: CASSLLVTGGEKLFF. The CDR3 coding sequence is TGTGCCAGCAGCTTACTTGTGACAGGGGGCGAAAAACTGTTTTTT. V and J are TRBV7-8 and TRBJ1-4; 10 bases align to TRBD1. The germline gives CDR1 SGHVS, CDR2 FQNEAQ. The CDR3 consists of 15 residues. V trimming: 2 bases; J trimming: 8 bases; junction bases outside the gene matches: 5.

The V call is TRBV9, the J call TRBJ1-2; a weak D match, TRBD1 (5 bases). Per germline, CDR1 SGDLS and CDR2 YYNGEE. The V and J ends lost 0 bases and 3 bases respectively, with 6 bases between them. CDR3 length: 13 amino acids. The DNA for the CDR3 is TGTGCCAGCAGCGTAGGGGGGGACTATGGCTACACCTTC. Translated: CASSVGGDYGYTF. Complete variable domain (other parts from reference TRBV9 and TRBJ1-2): DSGVTQTPKHLITATGQRVTLRCSPRSGDLSVYWYQQSLDQGLQFLIQYYNGEERAKGNILERFSAQQFPDLHSELNLSSLELGDSALYFCASSVGGDYGYTFGSGTRLTVV.

This clone was counted only a few times. The chain combines TRBV25-1 with TRBJ2-4; TRBD2 might be the D (6 bases). The CDR3 length is 16 residues. Trimming removed 2 bases from V and 0 bases from J, with 11 bases in between. Germline V gene data show CDR1 as MGHDK and CDR2 as SYGVNS. CDR3 loop: CASSEAGSRAKNIQYF. CDR3 DNA: TGTGCCAGCAGTGAAGCGGGGTCGAGAGCCAAAAACATTCAGTACTTC.

V gene TRBV7-2 combines with J gene TRBJ1-1, with D perhaps matching TRBD1 (5 bases). The CDR3 totals 12 residues. Trimming left V 5 bases short and J 11 bases short, with 15 bases between. Looked up from germline, CDR1 is SGHTA and CDR2 is FQGNSA. This CDR3 is CASSHPGHYAFF. The CDR3 region has the DNA TGTGCCAGCAGCCACCCAGGACATTATGCTTTCTTT.

The rearrangement links TRBV7-9 to TRBJ2-1; 12 bases match TRBD2. From germline, CDR1 is SEHNR and CDR2 FQNEAQ (reference sequence). The CDR3 consists of 16 residues. J lost 8 bases, V lost 5 bases, and 10 bases had no gene match. The CDR3 is CASSATTSGRIDEQFF. In DNA, the CDR3 is TGTGCCAGCAGCGCAACTACTAGCGGGAGGATCGATGAGCAGTTCTTC.

This rearrangement joins TRBV19 to TRBJ2-7; 11 bases are a match to TRBD2. Trimming took 5 bases from V and 0 from J; bases not matched to a gene: 3. The CDR3 is made up of 15 amino acids. Germline V gives CDR1 LNHDA, CDR2 SQIVND (reference sequence). CDR3 in amino acids: CASSAGLAGSYEQYF. The CDR3 DNA reads TGTGCCAGTAGTGCCGGACTAGCGGGCTCCTACGAGCAGTACTTC.

In DNA form, the CDR3 reads TGCAGCGTTGTGGCAGGGGGCACTGAAGCTTTCTTT. Encoded protein: CSVVAGGTEAFF. This chain connects TRBV29-1 to TRBJ1-1; 7 bases line up with TRBD1. The CDR3 loop spans 12 amino acids. The J segment lost 4 bases and the V segment lost 4 bases, leaving 3 bases of the junction unmatched. Germline CDR1 SQVTM, CDR2 ANQGSEA. Based on the CDR3 plus reference TRBV29-1 and TRBJ1-1, the full variable domain is SAVISQKPSRDICQRGTSLTIQCQVDSQVTMMFWYRQQPGQSLTLIATANQGSEATYESGFVIDKFPISRPNLTFSTLTVSNMSPEDSSIYLCSVVAGGTEAFFGQGTRLTVV.

J is TRBJ2-2 and V is TRBV6-1; possibly TRBD2 for D (6 bases). The germline gives CDR1 MNHNS, CDR2 SASEGT. The CDR3 sequence is 16 residues long. V lost 3 bases and J lost 2, with 13 bases in between. The CDR3 DNA reads TGTGCCAGCAGTGACCCCGGGACTTTCAACACCGGGGAGCTGTTTTTT. This sequence encodes CASSDPGTFNTGELFF.

The chain uses TRBV2 and TRBJ2-3, with TRBD1 identical over 8 bases. CDR3 size: 13 residues. Per the germline V gene, CDR1 is SNHLY and CDR2 is FYNNEI. V was pared by 8 bases and J by 6 bases, with 7 bases of the junction left unmatched. The CDR3 DNA reads as TGTGCCAGCCATGGACAGGGTGGGGATACGCAGTATTTT. Translating gives CASHGQGGDTQYF.

This chain uses TRBV9 with TRBJ1-3; 8 bases align to TRBD1. The CDR3 contains 15 residues. After removal of 4 bases from V and 3 bases from J, the junction contained 6 bases not matched to a gene. Germline CDR1 and CDR2: SGDLS and YYNGEE. CDR3 loop: CASSPSGQGGNTIYF. CDR3 DNA sequence: TGTGCCAGCAGCCCAAGCGGACAGGGTGGAAACACCATATATTTT.

The CDR3 loop reads CASGQNNQPQHF. The CDR3 nucleotides are TGTGCCAGCGGACAGAACAATCAGCCCCAGCATTTT. The chain uses TRBV9 and TRBJ1-5, with D tentatively TRBD1 (6 bases). This CDR3 region has 12 residues. Looked up from germline, CDR1 is SGDLS and CDR2 is YYNGEE. V was clipped by 7 bases and J by 3 bases, with 8 bases between them.